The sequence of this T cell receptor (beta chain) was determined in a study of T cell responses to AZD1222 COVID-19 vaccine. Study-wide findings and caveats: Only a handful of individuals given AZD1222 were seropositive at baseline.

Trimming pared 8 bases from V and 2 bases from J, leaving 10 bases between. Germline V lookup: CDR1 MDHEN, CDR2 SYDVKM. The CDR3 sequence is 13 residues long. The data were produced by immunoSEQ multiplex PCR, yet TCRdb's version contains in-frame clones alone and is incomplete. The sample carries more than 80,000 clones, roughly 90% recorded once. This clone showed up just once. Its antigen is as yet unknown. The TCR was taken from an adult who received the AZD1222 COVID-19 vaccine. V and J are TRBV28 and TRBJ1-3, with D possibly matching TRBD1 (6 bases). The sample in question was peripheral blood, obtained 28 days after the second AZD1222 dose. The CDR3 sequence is CASVTGPGNTIYF. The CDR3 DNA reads TGTGCCAGCGTTACAGGGCCTGGAAACACCATATATTTT.